The 28 T cell receptor beta chains presented below share a single source sample, sequenced in a study of identical twins. TCRdb used MiXCR to reprocess the 5' RACE reads, holding one entry per CDR3 protein. The sample has some 1,700,000 distinct CDR3 sequences, about 31% seen once. Sequencing was done on a sample of cord blood. Receptor source: a newborn girl in good health.

This clonotype showed up just a few times. This rearrangement joins TRBV15 to TRBJ2-7; weak D call: TRBD2 (6 bases). Trimming pared 3 bases from V and 1 base from J, leaving 13 bases between. This CDR3 has 15 residues. In germline, CDR1 is LNHNV, CDR2 YYDKDF (reference sequence). The CDR3 is CATSSYRDSSYEQYF. For the CDR3, the DNA is TGTGCCACCAGCAGTTACCGGGACTCTTCCTACGAGCAGTACTTC.

The chain combines TRBV7-9 with TRBJ2-1; 8 bases are shared with TRBD2. CDR3 length: 17 amino acids. J gave up 0 bases and V 6 bases, and 10 bases lay outside the gene matches. Per germline, CDR1 SEHNR and CDR2 FQNEAQ (reference sequence). DNA of the CDR3: TGTGCCAGCAGGCTCCCCCTCGCGGGGGGCTCCTACAATGAGCAGTTCTTC. Encoded protein: CASRLPLAGGSYNEQFF.

This clonotype appeared a few times. This chain uses TRBV21-1 with TRBJ1-1. TRBV21-1 is a pseudogene. This CDR3 is built from 12 residues. CDR3 residues: CASSNMNTEAFF. The CDR3 DNA follows: TGTGCCAGCAGCAATATGAACACTGAAGCTTTCTTT.

This clonotype has just a few counts. The rearrangement uses TRBV2 and TRBJ2-7; possible D gene TRBD1, 6 bases. CDR1 is SNHLY, CDR2 FYNNEI, per germline. CDR3 size: 13 residues. The V gene lost 6 bases and the J gene lost 2 bases, with 11 bases spanning the gap. The CDR3 here is CASRRTAPYEQYF. The CDR3 DNA reads TGTGCCAGCAGACGGACAGCCCCCTACGAGCAGTACTTC. Variable domain in full (rest from reference TRBV2 and TRBJ2-7): EPEVTQTPSHQVTQMGQEVILRCVPISNHLYFYWYRQILGQKVEFLVSFYNNEISEKSEIFDDQFSVERPDGSNFTLKIRSTKLEDSAMYFCASRRTAPYEQYFGPGTRLTVT.

With regard to this clonotype: This may be a read error, as it is one base from a much larger clone. The V and J genes are TRBV29-1 and TRBJ2-1, with 8 bases fitting TRBD2. J gave up 8 bases and V 5 bases, and 8 bases lay outside the gene matches. Germline lookup yields CDR1 SQVTM and CDR2 ANQGSEA. The CDR3 consists of 13 residues. The CDR3 loop is CSVSFGTRYEQFF. The DNA of the CDR3 is TGCAGCGTTTCCTTCGGGACTAGGTATGAGCAGTTCTTC.

The chain combines TRBV5-1 with TRBJ2-5; 9 bases map to TRBD1. The trim removed 4 bases at V and 11 bases at J, leaving 12 bases unmatched. This CDR3 is built from 14 residues. Germline loops: CDR1 SGHRS, CDR2 YFSETQ. The CDR3 bases are TGCGCCAGCAGCGACTACGGGACAGGGACAGGGCAGTACTTC. This gives the protein CASSDYGTGTGQYF.

The rearrangement links TRBV9 to TRBJ2-1; possibly TRBD1 or TRBD2 for D (5 bases each). The CDR3 loop spans 16 amino acids. Germline values: CDR1 SGDLS, CDR2 YYNGEE. The germline V and J ends were trimmed by 0 bases and 7 bases, with 17 bases remaining between them. The CDR3 loop reads CASSVVSGRVWNEQFF. Written as DNA, the CDR3 is TGTGCCAGCAGCGTAGTATCGGGGCGGGTTTGGAATGAGCAGTTCTTC.

The chain recombines TRBV7-2 with TRBJ2-7; D possibly corresponds to TRBD1 (6 bases). Germline V gene sequence: CDR1 SGHTA, CDR2 FQGNSA. With 1 base removed from V and 2 bases from J, the gap between germline ends came to 15 bases. The CDR3 spans 16 residues. The DNA of the CDR3 is TGTGCCAGCAGCTTAGACTCCGTACAGGGAGCCTACGAGCAGTACTTC. Its protein is CASSLDSVQGAYEQYF.

The CDR3 loop reads CSARGSLAGRTQYF. The CDR3 nucleotides read TGCAGTGCTAGAGGTAGTCTAGCGGGGAGGACCCAGTACTTC. The rearrangement uses TRBV20-1 and TRBJ2-7; 9 bases fit TRBD2. The assigned J gene may be wrong: the sequence end matches TRBJ2-5 better. CDR1 and CDR2 from the germline V gene are DFQATT and SNEGSKA (reference sequence). The CDR3 is 14 residues long.

The chain carries TRBV2 and TRBJ2-1; the match to TRBD2 covers 7 bases. Germline V gives CDR1 SNHLY, CDR2 FYNNEI. J was trimmed by 10 bases and V by 3 bases; bases with no gene match: 6. The CDR3 loop spans 13 amino acids. CDR3 nucleotide sequence: TGTGCCAGCAGTGATTGGGGGACTACGGAGCAGTTCTTC. This codes for CASSDWGTTEQFF.

This clonotype was counted only a few times. The chain is built from TRBV29-1 and TRBJ1-3; D possibly corresponds to TRBD1 (6 bases). Germline V CDR1 and CDR2: SQVTM, ANQGSEA. The CDR3 runs to 14 residues. V lost 1 base and J lost 0, with 7 bases in between. The CDR3 sequence is CSVEGDNSGNTIYF. The CDR3 coding sequence is TGCAGCGTTGAAGGGGACAACTCTGGAAACACCATATATTTT.

CDR3 bases: TGTGCCAGCAGCCAAGATGGGCGAGAAAAACTGTTTTTT. Translated: CASSQDGREKLFF. The chain links TRBV3-1 to TRBJ1-4; no reliable D call. The CDR3 loop spans 13 amino acids. The germline V gene has CDR1 LGHDT and CDR2 YNNKEL (reference sequence). V lost 0 bases and J 8 bases, leaving 7 bases between the germline ends. Using reference TRBV3-1 and TRBJ1-4 for the parts outside the CDR3, the full variable domain is DTAVSQTPKYLVTQMGNDKSIKCEQNLGHDTMYWYKQDSKKFLKIMFSYNNKELIINETVPNRFSPKSPDKAHLNLHINSLELGDSAVYFCASSQDGREKLFFGSGTQLSVL.

In this sample, this clonotype turned up a few times. V and J are TRBV20-1 and TRBJ2-5; TRBD2 matches at 7 bases. V lost 1 base to trimming and J lost 2 bases; unmatched junction nucleotides: 1. The CDR3 totals 13 residues. Germline V gives CDR1 DFQATT, CDR2 SNEGSKA (reference sequence). The CDR3 DNA follows: TGCAGTGCTAGAGGGGACTATCAAGAGACCCAGTACTTC. Amino acid sequence: CSARGDYQETQYF.

The table lists this clonotype with many counts. One junction end disagrees with the germline gene, perhaps due to a read error. The genes are TRBV5-1 and TRBJ1-2; D is uncertain. The CDR3 consists of 10 residues. Germline V gene data show CDR1 as SGHRS and CDR2 as YFSETQ. The CDR3 DNA sequence: TGTGCCAGCAGCTCCTATGGCTACACCTTC. Translation: CASSSYGYTF.

This clonotype was picked up many times. V gene TRBV9 combines with J gene TRBJ2-1; D is unclear. Trimming removed 1 base from V and 7 bases from J, with 9 bases in between. Looked up from germline, CDR1 is SGDLS and CDR2 is YYNGEE. This CDR3 spans 13 amino acids. CDR3 loop: CASSVTVENEQFF. In DNA, the CDR3 is TGTGCCAGCAGCGTAACGGTGGAGAATGAGCAGTTCTTC.

As regards this clonotype: The junction shows a germline mismatch at one end, possibly a read error. This rearrangement joins TRBV29-1 to TRBJ2-1, with 10 bases matching TRBD2. This CDR3 spans 13 amino acids. In germline, CDR1 is SQVTM, CDR2 ANQGSEA. The DNA for the CDR3 is TGCAGCGTCGGACTAGCGGCATACAATGAGCAGTTATTC. Protein sequence: CSVGLAAYNEQLF.

This chain uses TRBV5-1 with TRBJ2-3, with 7 positions matching TRBD2. J was trimmed by 3 bases and V by 4 bases; bases with no gene match: 5. The CDR3 covers 14 residues. Germline lookup yields CDR1 SGHRS and CDR2 YFSETQ. CDR3 in DNA: TGCGCCAGCAGCGCCGAACTAGCGACAGATACGCAGTATTTT. Protein: CASSAELATDTQYF.

This clonotype came up a few times. The chain combines TRBV29-1 with TRBJ2-1; D is uncertain. CDR3 size: 9 residues. The V end lost 3 bases, the J end lost 10 bases, and 4 bases lay between the germline ends. The germline V gene has CDR1 SQVTM and CDR2 ANQGSEA. The CDR3 sequence: CSVDREQFF. DNA of the CDR3: TGCAGCGTTGACAGGGAGCAGTTCTTC.

The V call is TRBV12-3 or TRBV12-4, the J call TRBJ2-7; maybe TRBD1 (6 bases). This CDR3 is 14 amino acids long. Trimming took off 3 bases at V and 3 bases at J, with 12 bases between the two ends. The CDR3 DNA is TGTGCCAGCAGTTTTCGAACAGGGCGCTACGAGCAGTACTTC. Its protein is CASSFRTGRYEQYF.

V usage is TRBV11-2 and J usage is TRBJ1-4; the match to TRBD1 covers 7 bases. V lost 4 bases, J lost 2 bases, and 4 bases stayed unmatched. The germline V gene encodes CDR1 SGHAT and CDR2 FQNNGV. This CDR3 is 15 amino acids long. As DNA, the CDR3 is TGTGCCAGCAGCTCTACCAGGGGGACTAATGAAAAACTGTTTTTT. Its translation is CASSSTRGTNEKLFF.

This clonotype was counted only a few times. The gene calls are TRBV2 and TRBJ2-2, with 9 positions matching TRBD1. CDR3 length: 17 residues. Germline assignment: CDR1 SNHLY and CDR2 FYNNEI. Trimming at V came to 5 bases and at J to 3 bases, leaving 10 bases not matched to a gene. The CDR3 reads CASSRHMGQGDTGELFF. In DNA form, the CDR3 reads TGTGCCAGCAGTCGTCATATGGGACAGGGAGACACCGGGGAGCTGTTTTTT.

This clonotype was seen a handful of times. The genes are TRBV12-3 or TRBV12-4 and TRBJ2-5, with 9 bases lining up with TRBD2. The J call may be mistaken, given a closer DNA end match to TRBJ2-7. CDR3 length equals 14 residues. Here the CDR3 DNA reads TGTGCCAGCAGGGTGGGACTAGCTTACTACGAGCAGTACTTC. Translation: CASRVGLAYYEQYF.

Ten or more counts support this clonotype. CDR3 sequence reads: CASSFTGGYNEQFF. The CDR3 coding sequence is TGTGCCAGCAGTTTTACAGGGGGCTACAATGAGCAGTTCTTC. V is TRBV28 and J is TRBJ2-1; 8 bases match TRBD1. From germline, CDR1 is MDHEN and CDR2 SYDVKM. Losses at the gene ends were 3 bases for V and 3 bases for J; bases not matched to a gene: 1. This CDR3 region has 14 residues.

The chain has TRBV7-2 and TRBJ1-6, with D tentatively TRBD1 (6 bases). The germline gives CDR1 SGHTA, CDR2 FQGNSA. The CDR3 runs to 16 residues. The V end was cut by 1 base, the J end by 5 bases, with 12 bases between. The CDR3 DNA follows: TGTGCCAGCAGCTTAGTTGGAGGGGGGGATAATTCACCCCTCCACTTT. Its protein product is CASSLVGGGDNSPLHF.

This clonotype showed up many times. This chain connects TRBV5-1 to TRBJ2-5; D is unresolved. This CDR3 region has 13 residues. V was cut by 1 base and J by 1 base, with 5 bases left in between. Germline CDR1 is SGHRS and CDR2 is YFSETQ. CDR3 nucleotide sequence: TGCGCCAGCAGCTTGAAGTTCCAAGAGACCCAGTACTTC. Protein sequence: CASSLKFQETQYF.

This clonotype has only a few counts. The rearrangement links TRBV5-5 to TRBJ2-3; 8 bases fit TRBD2. The CDR3 consists of 16 residues. Losses at the gene ends were 2 bases for V and 3 bases for J; bases not matched to a gene: 8. Germline loops: CDR1 SGHKS, CDR2 YYEKEE (reference sequence). CDR3 residues: CASSLDRLARTDTQYF. The CDR3 DNA sequence: TGTGCCAGCAGCTTAGACCGACTAGCGAGGACAGATACGCAGTATTTT.

This clonotype occurred a few times. The chain joins TRBV7-2 to TRBJ2-5, with 14 bases lining up with TRBD2. Germline trimming cut 1 base from V and 5 bases from J; bases unmatched to any gene: 6. Germline assignment: CDR1 SGHTA and CDR2 FQGNSA. This CDR3 spans 17 amino acids. The CDR3 DNA follows: TGTGCCAGCAGCTTAGGCCGACTAGCGGGGGGGCTTGAGACCCAGTACTTC. Its protein is CASSLGRLAGGLETQYF.

This CDR3 reads CSASPITSGFYNEQFF. As DNA, the CDR3 is TGCAGTGCTAGCCCAATTACTAGCGGCTTCTACAATGAGCAGTTCTTC. V is TRBV20-1 and J is TRBJ2-1, with 8 nucleotides matching TRBD2. The CDR3 runs 16 residues. V dropped 3 bases and J dropped 3; count of bases not matched to a gene: 10. Germline CDR1 and CDR2: DFQATT and SNEGSKA (reference sequence).